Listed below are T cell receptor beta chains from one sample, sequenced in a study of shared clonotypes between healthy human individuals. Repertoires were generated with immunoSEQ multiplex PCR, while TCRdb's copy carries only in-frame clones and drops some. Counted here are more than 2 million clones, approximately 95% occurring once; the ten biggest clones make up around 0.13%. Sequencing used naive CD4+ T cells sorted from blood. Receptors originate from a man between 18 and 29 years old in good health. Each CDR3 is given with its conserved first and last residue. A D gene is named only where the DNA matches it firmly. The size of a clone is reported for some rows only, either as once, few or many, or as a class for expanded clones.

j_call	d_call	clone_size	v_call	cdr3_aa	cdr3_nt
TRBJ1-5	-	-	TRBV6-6	CASTRTEIFNQPQHF	TGTGCCAGCACCCGGACGGAGATCTTCAATCAGCCCCAGCATTTT
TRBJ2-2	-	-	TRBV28	CASSFKSKGTGELFF	TGTGCCAGCAGTTTTAAATCCAAAGGGACCGGGGAGCTGTTTTTT
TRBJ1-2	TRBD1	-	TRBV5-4	CASSSPGGSYGYTF	TGTGCCAGCAGCTCTCCAGGGGGTAGCTATGGCTACACCTTC
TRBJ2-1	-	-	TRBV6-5	CASSKSKHEQFF	TGTGCCAGCAGTAAGTCAAAGCATGAGCAGTTCTTC
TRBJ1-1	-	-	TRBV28	CASSPLVQGWTEAFF	TGTGCCAGCAGTCCCCTGGTGCAGGGTTGGACTGAAGCTTTCTTT
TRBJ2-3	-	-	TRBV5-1	CASSYQALGGDTQYF	TGCGCCAGCAGCTACCAGGCCCTGGGCGGGGATACGCAGTATTTT
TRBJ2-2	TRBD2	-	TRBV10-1	CASTEAGGTGELFF	TGCGCCAGCACCGAAGCGGGAGGCACCGGGGAGCTGTTTTTT
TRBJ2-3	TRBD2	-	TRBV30	CAWETSGKADTQYF	TGTGCCTGGGAGACTAGCGGGAAGGCAGATACGCAGTATTTT
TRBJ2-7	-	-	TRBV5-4	CASSQEEKQYF	TGTGCCAGCAGCCAAGAAGAAAAGCAGTACTTC
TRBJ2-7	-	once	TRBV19	CASTLDGRGSYEQYF	TGTGCCAGTACCCTGGATGGTAGGGGGAGCTACGAGCAGTACTTC
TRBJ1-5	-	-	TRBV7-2	CASSRGGPNNQPQHF	TGTGCCAGCAGCCGTGGGGGGCCTAACAATCAGCCCCAGCATTTT
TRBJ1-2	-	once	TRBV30	CAWSVNSVYGYTF	TGTGCCTGGAGTGTAAATTCCGTATATGGCTACACCTTC
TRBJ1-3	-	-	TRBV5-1	CASSQETGTIYF	TGCGCCAGCAGCCAGGAGACAGGAACCATATATTTT
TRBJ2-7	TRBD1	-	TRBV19	CARPQYRGYEQYF	TGTGCCAGACCGCAGTACAGGGGATACGAGCAGTACTTC
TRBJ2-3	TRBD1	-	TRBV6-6	CASNPDRTGMNTQYF	TGTGCCAGCAACCCCGACCGGACAGGGATGAATACGCAGTATTTT
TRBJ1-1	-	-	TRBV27	CASRDSMNTEAFF	TGTGCCAGCAGGGACAGCATGAACACTGAAGCTTTCTTT
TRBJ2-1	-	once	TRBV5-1	CASSPQGNEQFF	TGCGCCAGCAGCCCTCAGGGCAATGAGCAGTTCTTC
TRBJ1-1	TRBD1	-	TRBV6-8	CASSSPNTGGQGARMSMNTEAFF	TGTGCCAGCAGTTCCCCCAATACCGGGGGACAGGGGGCCCGGATGTCCATGAACACTGAAGCTTTCTTT
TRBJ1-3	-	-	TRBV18	CASSPPGTNSGNTIYF	TGTGCCAGCTCACCACCGGGGACAAACTCTGGAAACACCATATATTTT
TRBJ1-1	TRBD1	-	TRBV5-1	CASSSDRVRSSTEASF	TGCGCCAGCAGCTCCGACAGGGTAAGGTCCAGTACTGAAGCTTCCTTT
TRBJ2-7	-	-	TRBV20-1	CSASKAYEQYF	TGCAGTGCTAGTAAGGCCTACGAGCAGTACTTC
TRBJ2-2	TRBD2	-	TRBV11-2	CASSLLRGGTGELFF	TGTGCCAGCAGCTTGCTGCGGGGGGGCACCGGGGAGCTGTTTTTT
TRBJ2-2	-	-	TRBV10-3	CAIQGGNTGELFF	TGTGCCATTCAGGGGGGGAACACCGGGGAGCTGTTTTTT
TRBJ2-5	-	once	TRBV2	CASRTVKETQYF	TGTGCCAGCAGGACGGTCAAGGAGACCCAGTACTTC
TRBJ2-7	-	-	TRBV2	CASIMDSLTYEQYF	TGTGCCAGCATCATGGACAGTCTAACCTACGAGCAGTACTTC
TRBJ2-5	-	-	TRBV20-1	CSAPVGTQYF	TGCAGTGCCCCGGTCGGGACCCAGTACTTC
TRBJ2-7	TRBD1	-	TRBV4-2	CASSQAGTGGQDEQYF	TGTGCCAGCAGCCAGGCCGGGACAGGGGGCCAAGACGAGCAGTACTTC
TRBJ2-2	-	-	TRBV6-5	CASTRKTGELFF	TGTGCCAGCACCCGAAAGACCGGGGAGCTGTTTTTT